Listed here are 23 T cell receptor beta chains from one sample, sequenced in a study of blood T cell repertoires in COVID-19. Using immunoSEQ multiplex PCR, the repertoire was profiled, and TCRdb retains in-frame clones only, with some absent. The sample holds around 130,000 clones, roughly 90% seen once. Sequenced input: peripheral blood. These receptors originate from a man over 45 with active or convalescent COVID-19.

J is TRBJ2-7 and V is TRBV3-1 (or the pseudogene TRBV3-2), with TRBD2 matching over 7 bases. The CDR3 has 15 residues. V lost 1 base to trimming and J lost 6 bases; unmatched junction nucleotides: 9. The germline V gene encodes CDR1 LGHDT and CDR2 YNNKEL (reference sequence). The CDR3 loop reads CASSQGSLAAREQYF. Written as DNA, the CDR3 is TGTGCCAGCAGCCAAGGAAGCCTAGCGGCGCGCGAGCAGTACTTC.

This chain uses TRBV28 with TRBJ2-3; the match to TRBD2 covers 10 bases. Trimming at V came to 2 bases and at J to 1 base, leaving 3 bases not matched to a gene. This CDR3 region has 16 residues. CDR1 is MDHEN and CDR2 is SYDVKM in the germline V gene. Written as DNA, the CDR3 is TGTGCCAGCAGTTTACTAGCGGGAGCGGGCACAGATACGCAGTATTTT. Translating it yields CASSLLAGAGTDTQYF.

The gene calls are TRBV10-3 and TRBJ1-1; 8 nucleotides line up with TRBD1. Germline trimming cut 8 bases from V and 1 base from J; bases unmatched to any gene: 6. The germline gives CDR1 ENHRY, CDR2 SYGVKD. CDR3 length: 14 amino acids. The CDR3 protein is CAIEDRASNTEAFF. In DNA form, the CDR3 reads TGTGCCATCGAGGACAGGGCCTCGAACACTGAAGCTTTCTTT.

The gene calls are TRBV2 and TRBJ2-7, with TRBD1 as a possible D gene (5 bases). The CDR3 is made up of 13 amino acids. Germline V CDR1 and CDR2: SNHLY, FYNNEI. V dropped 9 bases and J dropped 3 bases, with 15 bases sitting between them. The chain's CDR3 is CASNEDTYYEQYF. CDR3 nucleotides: TGTGCCAGTAACGAGGACACCTACTACGAGCAGTACTTC.

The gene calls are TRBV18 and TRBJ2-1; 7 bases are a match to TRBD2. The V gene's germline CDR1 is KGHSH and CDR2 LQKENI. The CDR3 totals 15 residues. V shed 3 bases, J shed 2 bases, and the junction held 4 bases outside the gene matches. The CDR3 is CASSPERGAYNEQFF. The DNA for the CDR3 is TGTGCCAGCTCACCGGAGCGGGGCGCCTACAATGAGCAGTTCTTC.

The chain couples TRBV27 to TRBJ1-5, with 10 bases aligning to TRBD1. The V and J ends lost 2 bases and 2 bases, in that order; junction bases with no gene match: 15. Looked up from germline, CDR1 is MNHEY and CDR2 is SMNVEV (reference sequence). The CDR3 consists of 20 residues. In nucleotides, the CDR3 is TGTGCCAGCAGTTTAGGGGGGACAGGGGCCCTCATACTGGGCAATCAGCCCCAGCATTTT. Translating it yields CASSLGGTGALILGNQPQHF.

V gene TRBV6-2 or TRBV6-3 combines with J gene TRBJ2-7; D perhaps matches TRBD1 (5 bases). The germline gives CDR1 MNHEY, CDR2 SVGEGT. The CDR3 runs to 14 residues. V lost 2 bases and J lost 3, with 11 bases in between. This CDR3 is CASSYPRRDYEQYF. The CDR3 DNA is TGTGCCAGCAGTTACCCCCGCAGGGACTACGAGCAGTACTTC.

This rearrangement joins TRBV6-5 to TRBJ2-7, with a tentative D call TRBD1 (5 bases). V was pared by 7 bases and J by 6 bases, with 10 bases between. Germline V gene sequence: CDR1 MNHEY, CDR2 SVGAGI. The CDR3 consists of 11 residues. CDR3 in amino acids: CASKGPTEQYF. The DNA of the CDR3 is TGTGCCAGCAAGGGGCCCACCGAGCAGTACTTC.

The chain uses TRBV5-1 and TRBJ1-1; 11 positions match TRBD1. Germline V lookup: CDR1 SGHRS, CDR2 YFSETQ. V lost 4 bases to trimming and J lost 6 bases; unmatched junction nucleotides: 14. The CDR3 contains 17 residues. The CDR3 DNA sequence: TGCGCCAGCAGCATAGGGACAGGGGGAGGAATAAGCTCTGAAGCTTTCTTT. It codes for CASSIGTGGGISSEAFF.

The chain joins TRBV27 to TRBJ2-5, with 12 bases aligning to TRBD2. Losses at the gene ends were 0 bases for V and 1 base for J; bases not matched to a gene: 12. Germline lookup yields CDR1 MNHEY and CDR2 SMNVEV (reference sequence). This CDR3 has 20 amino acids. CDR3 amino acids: CASSLSGTSGPMGSQETQYF. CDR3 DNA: TGTGCCAGCAGTTTATCTGGGACTAGCGGGCCCATGGGCTCCCAAGAGACCCAGTACTTC.

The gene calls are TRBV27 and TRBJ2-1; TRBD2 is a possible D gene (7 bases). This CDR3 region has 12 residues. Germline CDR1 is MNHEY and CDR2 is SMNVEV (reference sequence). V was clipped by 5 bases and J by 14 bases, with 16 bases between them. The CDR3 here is CASSPRGANEFF. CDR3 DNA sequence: TGTGCCAGCAGTCCCCGGGGGGCCAATGAGTTCTTC.

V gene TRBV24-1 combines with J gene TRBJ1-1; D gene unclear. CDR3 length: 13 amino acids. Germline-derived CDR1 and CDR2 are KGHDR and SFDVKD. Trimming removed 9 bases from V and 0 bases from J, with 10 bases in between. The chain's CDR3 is CATSDNLNTEAFF. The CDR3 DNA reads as TGTGCCACCTCAGACAACTTGAACACTGAAGCTTTCTTT.

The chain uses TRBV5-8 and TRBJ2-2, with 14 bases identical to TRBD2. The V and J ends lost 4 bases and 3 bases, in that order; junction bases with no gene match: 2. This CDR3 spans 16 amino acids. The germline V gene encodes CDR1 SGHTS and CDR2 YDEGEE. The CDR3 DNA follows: TGTGCCAGCAGCATGGGACTAGCGGGAGACACCGGGGAGCTGTTTTTT. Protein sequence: CASSMGLAGDTGELFF.

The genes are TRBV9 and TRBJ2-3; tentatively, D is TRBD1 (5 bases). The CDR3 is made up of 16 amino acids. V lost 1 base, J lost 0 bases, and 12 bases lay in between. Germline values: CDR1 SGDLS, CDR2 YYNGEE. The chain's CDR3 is CASSVLRQTSTDTQYF. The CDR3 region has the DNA TGTGCCAGCAGCGTACTCCGACAGACGAGCACAGATACGCAGTATTTT.

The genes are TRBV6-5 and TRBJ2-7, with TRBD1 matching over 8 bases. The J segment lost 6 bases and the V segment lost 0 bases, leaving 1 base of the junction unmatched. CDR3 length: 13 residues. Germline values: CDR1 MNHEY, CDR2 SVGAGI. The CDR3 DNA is TGTGCCAGCAGTTACTCGACAGGGGTCGAGCAGTACTTC. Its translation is CASSYSTGVEQYF.

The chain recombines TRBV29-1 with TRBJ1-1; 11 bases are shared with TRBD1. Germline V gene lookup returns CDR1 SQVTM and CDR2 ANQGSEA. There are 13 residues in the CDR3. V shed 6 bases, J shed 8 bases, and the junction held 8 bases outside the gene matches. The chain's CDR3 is CSVAGQGAREAFF. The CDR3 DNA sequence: TGCAGCGTCGCCGGACAGGGGGCCCGGGAAGCTTTCTTT.

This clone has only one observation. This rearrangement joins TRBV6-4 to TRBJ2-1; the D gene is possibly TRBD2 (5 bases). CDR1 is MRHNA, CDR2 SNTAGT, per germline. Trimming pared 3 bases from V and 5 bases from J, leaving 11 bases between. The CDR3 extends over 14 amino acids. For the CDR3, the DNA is TGTGCCAGCAGTGAAGCCGGACTGAACAATGAGCAGTTCTTC. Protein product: CASSEAGLNNEQFF.

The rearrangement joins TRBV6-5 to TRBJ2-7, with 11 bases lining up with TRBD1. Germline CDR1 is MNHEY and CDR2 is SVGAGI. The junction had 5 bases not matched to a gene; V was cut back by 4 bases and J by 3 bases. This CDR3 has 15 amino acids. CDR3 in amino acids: CASSSQGTGGYEQYF. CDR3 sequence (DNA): TGTGCCAGCAGTTCTCAGGGGACAGGGGGCTACGAGCAGTACTTC.

The CDR3 nucleotides read TGTGCCAGCAGCCGGTCTAGCGGGGGGGTGGATACGCAGTATTTT. It specifies CASSRSSGGVDTQYF. The chain has TRBV7-2 and TRBJ2-3, with 12 bases aligning to TRBD2. This CDR3 has 15 residues. Germline-derived CDR1 and CDR2 are SGHTA and FQGNSA. V gave up 5 bases and J gave up 6 bases; unmatched junction bases: 6. Variable domain in full (rest from reference TRBV7-2 and TRBJ2-3): GAGVSQSPSNKVTEKGKDVELRCDPISGHTALYWYRQSLGQGLEFLIYFQGNSAPDKSGLPSDRFSAERTGGSVSTLTIQRTQQEDSAVYLCASSRSSGGVDTQYFGPGTRLTVL.

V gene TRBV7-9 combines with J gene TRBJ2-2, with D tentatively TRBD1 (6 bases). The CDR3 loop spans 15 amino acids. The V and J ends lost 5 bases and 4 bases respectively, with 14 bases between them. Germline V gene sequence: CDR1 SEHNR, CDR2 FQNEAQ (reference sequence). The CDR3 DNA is TGTGCCAGCAGCGGACAGAGGACCCCCACCGGGGAGCTGTTTTTT. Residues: CASSGQRTPTGELFF.

The CDR3: CASSDPVRGGTEAFF. As DNA, the CDR3 is TGCGCCAGCAGTGATCCCGTCAGGGGAGGGACTGAAGCTTTCTTT. This chain links TRBV10-2 with TRBJ1-1, with D possibly being TRBD1 (6 bases). The CDR3 totals 15 residues. Trimming left V 3 bases short and J 5 bases short, with 16 bases between. The V gene's germline CDR1 is WSHSY and CDR2 SAAADI.

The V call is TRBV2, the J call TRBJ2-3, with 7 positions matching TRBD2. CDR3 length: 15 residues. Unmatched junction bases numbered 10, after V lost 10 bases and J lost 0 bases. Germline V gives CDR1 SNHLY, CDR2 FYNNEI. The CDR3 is CATLRLALSTDTQYF. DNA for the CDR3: TGTGCCACTCTTCGACTAGCCCTCAGCACAGATACGCAGTATTTT.

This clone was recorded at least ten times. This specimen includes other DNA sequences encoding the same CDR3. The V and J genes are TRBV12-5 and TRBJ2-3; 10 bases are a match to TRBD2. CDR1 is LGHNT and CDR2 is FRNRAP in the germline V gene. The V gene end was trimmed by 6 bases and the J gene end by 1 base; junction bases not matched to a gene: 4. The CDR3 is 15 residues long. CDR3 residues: CASGGGLAGTDTQYF. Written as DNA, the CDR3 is TGTGCTAGTGGAGGAGGACTAGCGGGCACAGATACGCAGTATTTT.